One sample yielded the 12 T cell receptor beta chains listed below, sequenced in a study of cytomegalovirus exposure and HLA in healthy donors. The primer mix had 60 Vbeta and 13 Jbeta primers. Clones were read by immunoSEQ multiplex PCR, and TCRdb kept only the in-frame ones, dropping some. Here the sample spans about 120,000 clones, roughly 80% being singletons. The sample was PBMCs. These TCRs come from a woman in her twenties or thirties in good health and CMV-seropositive.

For the CDR3, the DNA is TGTGCCAGCAGTTACTCGAGAACTTACAATGAGCAGTTCTTC. Its protein product is CASSYSRTYNEQFF. The chain has TRBV6-5 and TRBJ2-1; no definite D call. Trimming left V 0 bases short and J 4 bases short, with 7 bases between. There are 14 residues in the CDR3. Germline loops: CDR1 MNHEY, CDR2 SVGAGI.

The chain carries TRBV19 and TRBJ1-2; 8 nucleotides agree with TRBD1. This CDR3 has 15 residues. V was clipped by 5 bases and J by 1 base; unmatched bases: 6. Per germline, CDR1 LNHDA and CDR2 SQIVND (reference sequence). Here the CDR3 DNA reads TGTGCCAGTAGTCCCCACAGGGGGGATAACTATGGCTACACCTTC. Amino acids: CASSPHRGDNYGYTF. Based on the CDR3 plus reference TRBV19 and TRBJ1-2, the full variable domain is DGGITQSPKYLFRKEGQNVTLSCEQNLNHDAMYWYRQDPGQGLRLIYYSQIVNDFQKGDIAEGYSVSREKKESFPLTVTSAQKNPTAFYLCASSPHRGDNYGYTFGSGTRLTVV.

V usage is TRBV6-4 and J usage is TRBJ2-2; D perhaps matches TRBD1 (5 bases). Germline CDR1 and CDR2: MRHNA and SNTAGT. V was cut by 6 bases and J by 7 bases, with 12 bases left in between. The CDR3 sequence is 13 residues long. The CDR3 reads CASSPSRGGELFF. The CDR3 nucleotides are TGTGCCAGCAGCCCCTCAAGGGGCGGGGAGCTGTTTTTT.

The chain couples TRBV7-2 to TRBJ1-5; no firm D call. The germline V gene has CDR1 SGHTA and CDR2 FQGNSA. This CDR3 comprises 14 residues. With 3 bases removed from V and 9 bases from J, the gap between germline ends came to 15 bases. The CDR3 nucleotides are TGTGCCAGCAGCTTCGAATCGGGGTATTTGCCCCAGCATTTT. Protein: CASSFESGYLPQHF.

In this sample, this clone turned up a few times. The chain recombines TRBV4-3 with TRBJ2-2, with D tentatively TRBD1 (6 bases). Trimming pared 1 base from V and 0 bases from J, leaving 6 bases between. CDR1 is LGHNA, CDR2 YSLEER, per germline. The CDR3 totals 15 residues. The CDR3 loop reads CASSQGQANTGELFF. CDR3 nucleotides: TGCGCCAGCAGCCAAGGACAGGCGAACACCGGGGAGCTGTTTTTT.

The genes are TRBV6-5 and TRBJ2-5; a possible D gene is TRBD1 (6 bases). V gave up 0 bases and J gave up 4 bases, with 15 bases separating them. CDR3 size: 16 residues. Looked up from germline, CDR1 is MNHEY and CDR2 is SVGAGI. DNA of the CDR3: TGTGCCAGCAGTTACTCGCGGCAGGGGCCTGGAGAGACCCAGTACTTC. As protein: CASSYSRQGPGETQYF.

This clone was seen once. The chain is built from TRBV5-6 and TRBJ2-7; TRBD1 aligns across 7 bases. The CDR3 has 15 amino acids. Germline CDR1 and CDR2: SGHDT and YYEEEE. Unmatched junction bases numbered 8, after V lost 3 bases and J lost 2 bases. CDR3 protein: CASSSKGQKTYEQYF. The CDR3 bases are TGTGCCAGCAGCTCGAAGGGACAGAAGACCTACGAGCAGTACTTC.

J is TRBJ2-2 and V is TRBV14, with D unclear. With 3 bases removed from V and 2 bases from J, the gap between germline ends came to 4 bases. The germline V gene has CDR1 SGHDN and CDR2 FVKESK. There are 13 residues in the CDR3. The CDR3 region is CASSHINTGELFF. DNA of the CDR3: TGTGCCAGCAGCCATATTAACACCGGGGAGCTGTTTTTT.

The chain joins TRBV6-4 to TRBJ2-7, with 9 nucleotides matching TRBD1. This CDR3 has 14 residues. Germline lookup yields CDR1 MRHNA and CDR2 SNTAGT. The trim removed 7 bases at V and 5 bases at J, leaving 9 bases unmatched. The CDR3 loop reads CASTRDRELHEQYF. The CDR3 DNA reads as TGTGCCAGCACCCGGGACAGGGAACTCCACGAGCAGTACTTC.

J is TRBJ2-7 and V is TRBV6-5; 7 bases map to TRBD1. Germline V CDR1 and CDR2: MNHEY, SVGAGI. This CDR3 has 13 amino acids. With 11 bases clipped from V and 2 bases from J, the junction kept 9 bases outside the gene matches. The CDR3 sequence is CAVSTGKAYEQYF. DNA of the CDR3: TGTGCCGTATCGACAGGGAAGGCCTACGAGCAGTACTTC.

The V call is TRBV18, the J call TRBJ1-2; TRBD1 matches at 9 bases. The CDR3 is 14 residues long. J lost 4 bases, V lost 6 bases, and 6 bases had no gene match. Germline V CDR1 and CDR2: KGHSH, LQKENI. The CDR3 loop reads CASSSGQGSYGYTF. The CDR3 region has the DNA TGTGCCAGCTCGTCCGGACAGGGGAGCTATGGCTACACCTTC.

This sequence joins TRBV9 and TRBJ2-3, with D possibly being TRBD2 (6 bases). CDR1 and CDR2 (germline): SGDLS, YYNGEE. Trimming cost V 3 bases and J 3 bases, with 17 bases left between them. This CDR3 has 16 residues. For the CDR3, the DNA is TGTGCCAGCAGCGAGGGATTTGGAGGGAGAACAGATACGCAGTATTTT. It encodes CASSEGFGGRTDTQYF.